The 15 T cell receptor beta chains reported below all come from one sample, sequenced in a study of T-cell reconstitution after alpha-beta-depleted transplantation in children. Preparation of the TCRbeta library involved a method that used unique molecular identifiers. MiXCR, run by TCRdb on the PCR reads, gives a single entry per CDR3 protein. The profile shows just under 550,000 distinct CDR3 sequences, around 17% of them singletons. The source material was PBMCs from the stem cell graft donor, sampled from the stem cell graft. These receptor sequences come from a human donor who donated a stem cell graft to a child with acute lymphoblastic leukemia.

This chain uses TRBV7-8 with TRBJ1-1; D perhaps matches TRBD1 (5 bases). The CDR3 extends over 15 amino acids. The V and J ends lost 4 bases and 0 bases respectively, with 12 bases between them. Germline CDR1 reads SGHVS; CDR2 reads FQNEAQ. CDR3 region: CASSYQTELNTEAFF. DNA of the CDR3: TGTGCCAGCAGCTACCAGACAGAATTGAACACTGAAGCTTTCTTT.

In its sample, this clonotype was seen many times. The chain links TRBV6-6 to TRBJ2-1; a weak D match, TRBD2 (5 bases). The CDR3 extends over 11 amino acids. Trimming shortened V by 6 bases and J by 8 bases, and 8 bases separated the two germline ends. CDR1 and CDR2 (germline): MNHNY, SVGAGI (reference sequence). CDR3 in DNA: TGTGCCAGCAGCAAGAGGGATGAGCAGTTCTTC. It encodes CASSKRDEQFF.

The chain links TRBV12-3 or TRBV12-4 to TRBJ2-5; no clear D. CDR3 length equals 13 residues. Trimming took 2 bases from V and 1 from J, leaving 5 bases between them. The CDR3 sequence is CASSLLGQETQYF. CDR3 DNA sequence: TGTGCCAGCAGTTTACTGGGCCAAGAGACCCAGTACTTC.

This clonotype has more than one count but fewer than ten. The rearrangement links TRBV5-6 to TRBJ2-7; 12 bases agree with TRBD1. Per the germline V gene, CDR1 is SGHDT and CDR2 is YYEEEE. Trimming took 0 bases from V and 3 from J; bases not matched to a gene: 7. The CDR3 has 17 residues. CDR3 coding DNA: TGTGCCAGCAGCTTGGAAATGTGGGACAGGGGGCTCTACGAGCAGTACTTC. Amino acid sequence: CASSLEMWDRGLYEQYF.

The chain employs TRBV27 and TRBJ2-4, with 7 positions matching TRBD2. CDR1 MNHEY and CDR2 SMNVEV come from the germline V gene (reference sequence). With 0 bases clipped from V and 5 bases from J, the junction kept 1 base outside the gene matches. The CDR3 extends over 14 amino acids. The CDR3 sequence: CASSLSGGQNIQYF. The CDR3 DNA follows: TGTGCCAGCAGTTTATCGGGAGGGCAAAACATTCAGTACTTC.

This rearrangement joins TRBV4-1 to TRBJ2-7; a weak D match, TRBD1 (5 bases). The V end lost 0 bases, the J end lost 3 bases, and 15 bases lay between the germline ends. CDR1 and CDR2 (germline): MGHRA, YSYEKL. The CDR3 has 16 residues. CDR3 region: CASSQDFQGVIYEQYF. The CDR3 DNA is TGCGCCAGCAGCCAAGATTTTCAAGGGGTCATCTACGAGCAGTACTTC.

This clonotype was detected only a few times. The chain recombines TRBV12-3 or TRBV12-4 with TRBJ2-1, with TRBD1 matching over 11 bases. This CDR3 is built from 14 residues. V gave up 4 bases and J gave up 6 bases; unmatched junction bases: 2. The CDR3 region has the DNA TGTGCCAGCAGTTGGGGACAGGGGGGCAATGAGCAGTTCTTC. This gives the protein CASSWGQGGNEQFF.

This chain uses TRBV10-3 with TRBJ2-5, with TRBD2 as a possible D gene (6 bases). The CDR3 runs 12 residues. The germline gives CDR1 ENHRY, CDR2 SYGVKD. Trimming cost V 8 bases and J 2 bases, with 9 bases left between them. CDR3 nucleotide sequence: TGTGCCATCGGGGGGATACAAGAGACCCAGTACTTC. It is translated as CAIGGIQETQYF.

This chain uses TRBV4-2 with TRBJ2-6, with no clear D. The CDR3 is 16 residues long. The germline CDR1 and CDR2 sequences are LGHNA and YNFKEQ. V lost 2 bases and J 0 bases, leaving 8 bases between the germline ends. DNA for the CDR3: TGTGCCAGCAGCCAACCTGGTAACTCTGGGGCCAACGTCCTGACTTTC. Residues: CASSQPGNSGANVLTF.

A few counts support this clonotype. V is TRBV10-3 and J is TRBJ1-5; the match to TRBD1 covers 9 bases. Germline V gene lookup returns CDR1 ENHRY and CDR2 SYGVKD. The ends lost 0 bases at V and 7 bases at J; junction bases unmatched: 13. The CDR3 covers 18 residues. CDR3 loop: CAISESTVVDRGEQPQHF. CDR3 sequence (DNA): TGTGCCATCAGTGAGTCGACGGTAGTGGACAGGGGAGAACAGCCCCAGCATTTT.

This chain connects TRBV6-5 to TRBJ2-5; D gene ambiguous. Germline assignment: CDR1 MNHEY and CDR2 SVGAGI. V was trimmed by 0 bases and J by 2 bases, leaving 19 bases between them. This CDR3 has 18 amino acids. CDR3: CASSYSPLARGRQETQYF. As DNA, the CDR3 is TGTGCCAGCAGTTACTCGCCCCTCGCGCGAGGACGGCAAGAGACCCAGTACTTC.

The J gene is TRBJ2-5, the V gene TRBV20-1; TRBD2 matches 10 bases. The trim removed 5 bases at V and 2 bases at J, leaving 11 bases unmatched. Per the germline V gene, CDR1 is DFQATT and CDR2 is SNEGSKA (reference sequence). The CDR3 consists of 16 residues. The CDR3 sequence: CSAPASGRGSQETQYF. The CDR3 coding sequence is TGCAGTGCTCCTGCTAGCGGGAGAGGGTCTCAAGAGACCCAGTACTTC.

The genes are TRBV6-2 or TRBV6-3 and TRBJ2-5; the D is unclear. CDR1 and CDR2 from the germline V gene are MNHEY and SVGEGT. The CDR3 spans 16 residues. V was trimmed by 2 bases and J by 2 bases, leaving 15 bases between them. The CDR3 nucleotides read TGTGCCAGCAGTTACGTGTGGGGTCGGTTACAAGAGACCCAGTACTTC. It translates to CASSYVWGRLQETQYF.

This chain uses TRBV5-4 with TRBJ1-1; D is undetermined. The germline V and J ends were trimmed by 2 bases and 5 bases, with 10 bases remaining between them. The CDR3 contains 13 residues. Per germline, CDR1 SGHNT and CDR2 YYREEE (reference sequence). CDR3 amino acids: CASSFIIETEAFF. CDR3 bases: TGTGCCAGCAGCTTCATTATAGAGACTGAAGCTTTCTTT.

This chain uses TRBV11-2 with TRBJ2-1, with unresolved D. The CDR3 has 13 residues. The V end was cut by 5 bases, the J end by 6 bases, with 11 bases between. CDR1 is SGHAT and CDR2 is FQNNGV in the germline V gene. The CDR3 DNA is TGTGCCAGCAGCCCGCCGTGGGGCAATGAGCAGTTCTTC. Protein: CASSPPWGNEQFF. Filled out from reference TRBV11-2 and TRBJ2-1, the complete variable domain reads EAGVAQSPRYKIIEKRQSVAFWCNPISGHATLYWYQQILGQGPKLLIQFQNNGVVDDSQLPKDRFSAERLKGVDSTLKIQPAKLEDSAVYLCASSPPWGNEQFFGPGTRLTVL.